These T cell receptor beta chains were read from a single sample in a study of radiation and T cells in renal cell carcinoma. Assay: immunoSEQ multiplex PCR; the TCRdb copy retains only in-frame clones and omits some. The sample shows approximately 170,000 clones, around 89% of them seen only once. The sample in question was blood, obtained from a patient whose treatment included radiotherapy and nephrectomy. The receptors were sampled from a woman aged 45-59 years with renal cell carcinoma. CDR3s include the opening cysteine and the closing phenylalanine or tryptophan. Fields, in order: V gene, D gene, J gene, CDR3 protein, CDR3 DNA. A D gene is named only where the DNA matches it firmly.

>TRBV5-6|TRBD1|TRBJ2-7
CASSFSGTEDNYEQYF
TGTGCCAGCAGCTTTTCTGGGACAGAGGACAACTACGAGCAGTACTTC
>TRBV18|TRBD1|TRBJ1-2
CASSPEEIQGIYGYTF
TGTGCCAGCTCACCAGAGGAGATACAGGGGATCTATGGCTACACCTTC
>TRBV5-8|-|TRBJ2-7
CASSSRVSYEQYF
TGTGCCAGCAGCTCCCGGGTTTCCTACGAGCAGTACTTC
>TRBV6-1|-|TRBJ1-1
CASSEFLGAWIEAFF
TGTGCCAGCAGTGAATTTTTAGGGGCTTGGATTGAAGCTTTCTTT
>TRBV7-3|-|TRBJ2-3
CASSALGLILTDTQYF
TGTGCCAGCAGCGCGCTTGGACTGATTCTCACAGATACGCAGTATTTT
>TRBV6-5|TRBD1|TRBJ1-2
CASSQGQGLGGYTF
TGTGCCAGCAGCCAAGGACAGGGTTTAGGAGGCTACACCTTC
>TRBV6-1|TRBD1|TRBJ2-7
CASSSHTGVYEQYF
TGTGCCAGCAGTAGCCACACAGGGGTTTACGAGCAGTACTTC
>TRBV6-6|-|TRBJ1-3
CASSSQGRSGNTIYF
TGTGCCAGCAGTTCTCAGGGGAGGTCTGGAAACACCATATATTTT
>TRBV6-6|-|TRBJ1-4
CASRGGGLGEKLFF
TGTGCCAGCAGGGGGGGCGGGTTAGGTGAAAAACTGTTTTTT
>TRBV19|TRBD1|TRBJ2-3
CASSRTGDTQYF
TGTGCCAGTAGCCGGACAGGAGATACGCAGTATTTT
>TRBV6-5|-|TRBJ1-1
CASSLGGGRREAFF
TGTGCCAGCAGCCTTGGGGGGGGCAGGCGTGAAGCTTTCTTT
>TRBV5-4|TRBD1|TRBJ2-5
CASSLPRDRGRETQYF
TGTGCCAGCAGCTTGCCCCGGGACAGGGGGCGAGAGACCCAGTACTTC
>TRBV14|-|TRBJ1-2
CASSHGGGTRVYGYTF
TGTGCCAGCAGCCATGGTGGAGGGACGAGGGTTTATGGCTACACCTTC
>TRBV5-1|-|TRBJ1-1
CASTSTLNTEAFF
TGCGCCAGCACCTCGACTTTGAACACTGAAGCTTTCTTT